This T cell receptor beta chain was obtained from a study of shared clonotypes between healthy human individuals. When replicate PCRs were run on sorted subsets, they used 200 to 250 ng DNA, tens of thousands of T cell genomes. Repertoires were generated with immunoSEQ multiplex PCR, while TCRdb's copy carries only in-frame clones and drops some. This table holds some 2.4 million clones, approximately 93% found once. With respect to this clone: Within the sample, other DNA sequences also encode this same CDR3.

V was pared by 0 bases and J by 2 bases, with 3 bases of the junction left unmatched. The CDR3 loop spans 15 amino acids. Germline V CDR1 and CDR2: SGHAT, FQNNGV. The donors were adults (healthy and HIV-negative) with no recent acute infections or vaccinations. Sequenced sample: naive CD4+ T cells from PBMCs. Regarding subset: CD45RA+ positively selected. The source of this sequence is a man aged 18 to 30 in good health. Some clones in this sample may be carry-over from other donors' samples. This chain links TRBV11-2 with TRBJ2-5; 7 nucleotides match TRBD1. CDR3 DNA: TGTGCCAGCAGCTTAGACAGGGGGTCGCAAGAGACCCAGTACTTC. It yields the protein CASSLDRGSQETQYF.